Following are 10 T cell receptor beta chains from one sample sequenced in a study of a mutant IDH1 vaccine in newly diagnosed glioma. Specified time point: baseline, week 1 (first vaccination visit). Treatment indicated: pre-vaccination baseline after standard-of-care therapy. Sequenced by immunoSEQ multiplex PCR; TCRdb stores in-frame clones only, minus some. The sample has tens of thousands of clones; approximately 86% are singletons. Source: PBMCs, taken from a glioma patient treated with radiotherapy, temozolomide or both. Receptors originate from a man aged 25-45 years with glioma.

V gene TRBV6-6 combines with J gene TRBJ2-1, with D possibly called TRBD1 or TRBD2 (5 bases each). From germline, CDR1 is MNHNY and CDR2 SVGAGI (reference sequence). The CDR3 has 16 amino acids. Trimming left V 5 bases short and J 5 bases short, with 19 bases between. This CDR3 is CASSLLGTGVNNEQFF. In DNA form, the CDR3 reads TGTGCCAGCAGTCTGCTGGGGACCGGGGTGAACAATGAGCAGTTCTTC.

This clone is a singleton in its sample. V is TRBV10-3 and J is TRBJ2-7, with D perhaps matching TRBD2 (5 bases). V was cut by 6 bases and J by 2 bases, with 14 bases left in between. The germline CDR1 and CDR2 sequences are ENHRY and SYGVKD. The CDR3 has 14 residues. The CDR3 is CAIRPEPSPYEQYF. DNA of the CDR3: TGTGCCATCAGACCCGAGCCTAGCCCCTACGAGCAGTACTTC.

V gene TRBV30 combines with J gene TRBJ2-3, with a tentative D call TRBD2 (6 bases). Between the trimmed V and J ends, which lost 2 bases and 7 bases, there was a span of 19 bases. The CDR3 spans 15 residues. The germline CDR1 and CDR2 sequences are GTSNPN and SVGIG (reference sequence). This chain's CDR3 is CAWSRTGGDKHTQYF. CDR3 in DNA: TGTGCCTGGAGTAGAACCGGGGGTGACAAGCATACGCAGTATTTT.

V usage is TRBV5-1 and J usage is TRBJ2-5; D may be TRBD2 (5 bases). Germline V lookup: CDR1 SGHRS, CDR2 YFSETQ. This CDR3 contains 15 residues. V was trimmed by 2 bases and J by 1 base, leaving 12 bases between them. CDR3: CASSFLGSLQETQYF. The CDR3 coding sequence is TGCGCCAGCAGCTTCTTAGGGAGCCTCCAAGAGACCCAGTACTTC.

The genes are TRBV2 and TRBJ1-2, with 9 bases aligning to TRBD1. CDR3 length equals 18 residues. After removal of 6 bases from V and 4 bases from J, the junction contained 18 bases not matched to a gene. CDR1 is SNHLY, CDR2 FYNNEI, per germline. The CDR3 here is CASSSGRDRDFTRYGYTF. CDR3 sequence (DNA): TGTGCCAGCAGCTCCGGCCGGGACAGGGATTTCACCCGCTATGGCTACACCTTC.

The gene calls are TRBV7-9 and TRBJ1-5; D unresolved. The CDR3 loop spans 17 amino acids. Trimming cost V 5 bases and J 0 bases, with 17 bases left between them. Germline CDR1 is SEHNR and CDR2 is FQNEAQ (reference sequence). CDR3 loop: CASSAEIPGISNQPQHF. The CDR3 nucleotides are TGTGCCAGCAGCGCGGAGATACCGGGGATTAGCAATCAGCCCCAGCATTTT.

This clone was seen once. The chain joins TRBV9 to TRBJ1-2; D remains ambiguous. The CDR3 spans 14 residues. The V and J ends lost 2 bases and 4 bases respectively, with 12 bases between them. The germline V gene has CDR1 SGDLS and CDR2 YYNGEE. DNA of the CDR3: TGTGCCAGCAGCGTTAGCCCCTCAGTCTATGGCTACACCTTC. Its translation is CASSVSPSVYGYTF.

The V gene is TRBV19, the J gene TRBJ1-4; TRBD1 agrees at 7 bases. Germline V CDR1 and CDR2: LNHDA, SQIVND (reference sequence). J lost 8 bases, V lost 3 bases, and 12 bases had no gene match. The CDR3 runs to 16 residues. CDR3 region: CASSMGLQGSGEKLFF. CDR3 DNA sequence: TGTGCCAGTAGTATGGGCTTACAGGGGAGCGGAGAAAAACTGTTTTTT.

The chain recombines TRBV5-1 with TRBJ1-6, with TRBD1 as a possible D gene (6 bases). This CDR3 is built from 15 residues. Germline V gene sequence: CDR1 SGHRS, CDR2 YFSETQ. The ends were cut back, 3 bases at V and 3 bases at J, with 10 bases in the middle. In nucleotides, the CDR3 is TGCGCCAGCAGCTGGACAGAGAACTATAATTCACCCCTCCACTTT. This sequence encodes CASSWTENYNSPLHF. The full variable domain, rest sourced from reference TRBV5-1 and TRBJ1-6, is KAGVTQTPRYLIKTRGQQVTLSCSPISGHRSVSWYQQTPGQGLQFLFEYFSETQRNKGNFPGRFSGRQFSNSRSEMNVSTLELGDSALYLCASSWTENYNSPLHFGNGTRLTVT.

This chain uses TRBV5-1 with TRBJ2-7; D might be TRBD1 or TRBD2, each matching 5 bases. Germline V gene data show CDR1 as SGHRS and CDR2 as YFSETQ. The V and J ends lost 5 bases and 3 bases respectively, with 18 bases between them. This CDR3 region has 15 residues. CDR3 sequence: CASSLQPGPIYEQYF. The CDR3 DNA is TGCGCCAGCAGTTTACAGCCGGGACCCATCTACGAGCAGTACTTC.